These 13 T cell receptor beta chains came from one sample sequenced in a study of cytomegalovirus exposure and HLA in healthy donors. Primers for the PCR totalled 60 Vbeta and 13 Jbeta. The repertoire was sequenced with immunoSEQ multiplex PCR; TCRdb's copy has only in-frame clones and lacks some. This repertoire includes 70,000 or so clones. Sequenced: PBMCs. These TCRs come from a man aged 40-49 years in good health and CMV-seronegative.

This rearrangement joins TRBV6-1 to TRBJ1-6; 8 nucleotides agree with TRBD1. J lost 7 bases, V lost 1 base, and 0 bases had no gene match. The CDR3 runs 14 residues. Germline V gene lookup returns CDR1 MNHNS and CDR2 SASEGT. CDR3 residues: CASSEGQGNSPLHF. In nucleotides, the CDR3 is TGTGCCAGCAGTGAAGGACAGGGGAATTCACCCCTCCACTTT.

Here the CDR3 DNA reads TGTGCCAGCAGCTTCTCCTACGAGCAGTACTTC. Its protein is CASSFSYEQYF. The V call is TRBV2, the J call TRBJ2-7, with no clear D. Trimming left V 6 bases short and J 0 bases short, with 3 bases between. Germline CDR1 is SNHLY and CDR2 is FYNNEI. There are 11 residues in the CDR3.

The V and J genes are TRBV29-1 and TRBJ1-2, with a weak D call TRBD1 (6 bases). The CDR3 covers 12 residues. Germline CDR1 is SQVTM and CDR2 is ANQGSEA. V was shortened by 4 bases and J by 3 bases, with 9 bases between the two germline ends. The CDR3 sequence: CSVGDIDYGYTF. The CDR3, as DNA: TGCAGCGTTGGGGACATCGACTATGGCTACACCTTC. Based on the CDR3 plus reference TRBV29-1 and TRBJ1-2, the full variable domain is SAVISQKPSRDICQRGTSLTIQCQVDSQVTMMFWYRQQPGQSLTLIATANQGSEATYESGFVIDKFPISRPNLTFSTLTVSNMSPEDSSIYLCSVGDIDYGYTFGSGTRLTVV.

The CDR3 sequence: CASTRDSGNTIYF. DNA of the CDR3: TGTGCCAGCACGAGGGACTCTGGAAACACCATATATTTT. This rearrangement joins TRBV6-1 to TRBJ1-3; D unclear. With 7 bases removed from V and 0 bases from J, the gap between germline ends came to 7 bases. CDR3 size: 13 residues. Germline V gives CDR1 MNHNS, CDR2 SASEGT.

The J gene is TRBJ2-5, the V gene TRBV7-9; no clear D gene. CDR3 length equals 12 residues. V was trimmed by 3 bases and J by 6 bases, leaving 8 bases between them. Germline-derived CDR1 and CDR2 are SEHNR and FQNEAQ (reference sequence). The DNA for the CDR3 is TGTGCCAGCAGCTTGGAACTAAAGACCCAGTACTTC. Translated: CASSLELKTQYF.

The chain recombines TRBV11-2 with TRBJ2-7, with 10 bases identical to TRBD2. CDR1 SGHAT and CDR2 FQNNGV come from the germline V gene. The CDR3 covers 15 residues. With 1 base clipped from V and 4 bases from J, the junction kept 4 bases outside the gene matches. The CDR3 protein is CASSLGLAGVYEQYF. The CDR3 DNA follows: TGTGCCAGCAGCTTAGGGCTAGCGGGGGTTTACGAGCAGTACTTC.

The rearrangement uses TRBV11-2 and TRBJ2-5; D is unclear. This CDR3 has 15 residues. V was pared by 1 base and J by 2 bases, with 11 bases between. The germline V gene encodes CDR1 SGHAT and CDR2 FQNNGV. CDR3 sequence reads: CASSLAITEQETQYF. The CDR3 bases are TGTGCCAGCAGCTTAGCTATAACAGAACAAGAGACCCAGTACTTC.

This rearrangement joins TRBV6-5 to TRBJ1-2; TRBD1 is a possible D gene (5 bases). Trimming took off 2 bases at V and 8 bases at J, with 12 bases between the two ends. Per germline, CDR1 MNHEY and CDR2 SVGAGI. This CDR3 contains 13 residues. The CDR3 protein is CASSYVEGVGYTF. The CDR3 DNA sequence: TGTGCCAGCAGTTACGTCGAAGGGGTGGGCTACACCTTC.

This chain links TRBV30 with TRBJ2-7, with D perhaps TRBD2 (5 bases). The length of the CDR3 is 14 residues. V lost 0 bases to trimming and J lost 1 base, with 10 bases between them. CDR1 and CDR2 from the germline V gene are GTSNPN and SVGIG (reference sequence). The CDR3 sequence is CAWSVAAVSYEQYF. In nucleotides, the CDR3 is TGTGCCTGGAGTGTAGCGGCGGTTTCCTACGAGCAGTACTTC.

The chain recombines TRBV7-6 with TRBJ1-1; D may be TRBD1 (6 bases). Germline CDR1 is SGHVS and CDR2 is FNYEAQ. The CDR3 is 15 residues long. V was trimmed by 1 base and J by 6 bases, leaving 15 bases between them. The chain's CDR3 is CASSLGQGSPSEAFF. The CDR3 DNA reads as TGTGCCAGCAGCTTAGGGCAGGGGAGTCCCTCTGAAGCTTTCTTT.

V usage is TRBV2 and J usage is TRBJ1-4, with 7 bases matching TRBD1. Losses at the gene ends were 4 bases for V and 13 bases for J; bases not matched to a gene: 9. The CDR3 totals 13 residues. The V gene's germline CDR1 is SNHLY and CDR2 FYNNEI. The DNA of the CDR3 is TGTGCCAGCAGTGGAGGGGGCGCAGGAATACTGTTTTTT. It specifies CASSGGGAGILFF.

The V and J genes are TRBV6-5 and TRBJ2-3; D is unresolved. The CDR3 contains 14 residues. The germline V gene encodes CDR1 MNHEY and CDR2 SVGAGI. With 6 bases removed from V and 0 bases from J, the gap between germline ends came to 10 bases. CDR3 DNA sequence: TGTGCCAGCAGCAGAACAGTTAGCACAGATACGCAGTATTTT. Protein sequence: CASSRTVSTDTQYF.

The chain has TRBV5-1 and TRBJ1-4, with TRBD1 matching 7 bases. The V gene's germline CDR1 is SGHRS and CDR2 YFSETQ. V dropped 3 bases and J dropped 5; count of bases not matched to a gene: 10. The CDR3 is 16 amino acids. The DNA of the CDR3 is TGCGCCAGCAGCTCCGGCCTGGACAGGAGGAATGAAAAACTGTTTTTT. Amino acids: CASSSGLDRRNEKLFF.